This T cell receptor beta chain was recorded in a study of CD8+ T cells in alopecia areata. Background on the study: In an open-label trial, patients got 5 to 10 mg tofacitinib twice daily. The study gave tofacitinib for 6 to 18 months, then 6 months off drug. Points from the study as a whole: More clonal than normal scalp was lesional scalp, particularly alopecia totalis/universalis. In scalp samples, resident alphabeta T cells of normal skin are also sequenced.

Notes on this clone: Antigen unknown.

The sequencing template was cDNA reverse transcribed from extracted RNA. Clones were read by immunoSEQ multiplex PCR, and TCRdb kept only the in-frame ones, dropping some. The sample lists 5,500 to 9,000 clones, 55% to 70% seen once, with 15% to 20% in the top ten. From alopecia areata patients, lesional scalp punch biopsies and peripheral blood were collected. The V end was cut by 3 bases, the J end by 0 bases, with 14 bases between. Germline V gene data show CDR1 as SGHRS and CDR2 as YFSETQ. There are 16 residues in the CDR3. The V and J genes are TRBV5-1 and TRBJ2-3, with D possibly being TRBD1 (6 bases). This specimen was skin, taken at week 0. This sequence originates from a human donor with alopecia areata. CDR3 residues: CASSSRSTGSTDTQYF. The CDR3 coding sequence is TGCGCCAGCAGCTCCAGATCGACAGGTAGCACAGATACGCAGTATTTT.